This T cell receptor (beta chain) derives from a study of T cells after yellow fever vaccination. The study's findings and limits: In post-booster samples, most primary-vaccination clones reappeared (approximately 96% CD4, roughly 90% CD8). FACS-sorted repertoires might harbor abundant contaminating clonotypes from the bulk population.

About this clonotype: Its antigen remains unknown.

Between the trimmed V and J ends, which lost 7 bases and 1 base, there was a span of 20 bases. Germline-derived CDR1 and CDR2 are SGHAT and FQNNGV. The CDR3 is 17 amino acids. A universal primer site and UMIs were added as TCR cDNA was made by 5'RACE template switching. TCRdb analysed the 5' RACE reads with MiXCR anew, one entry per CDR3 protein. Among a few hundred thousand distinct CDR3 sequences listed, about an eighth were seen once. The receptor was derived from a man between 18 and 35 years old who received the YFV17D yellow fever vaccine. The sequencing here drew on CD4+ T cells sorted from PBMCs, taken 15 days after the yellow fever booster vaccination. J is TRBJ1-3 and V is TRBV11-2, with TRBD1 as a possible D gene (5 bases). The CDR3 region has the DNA TGTGCCAGCACCCCCGGGTGGGGCTCTACTTCTGGAAACACCATATATTTT. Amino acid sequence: CASTPGWGSTSGNTIYF.